One sample yielded the 31 T cell receptor beta chains listed below, sequenced in a study of OX40 agonist ivuxolimab in advanced cancers. The method was immunoSEQ multiplex PCR; TCRdb's version includes in-frame clones alone and lacks a portion of them. Of almost 35,000 clones in the sample, around 81% were seen once. The material sequenced was CD4+ or CD8+ T cells sorted from blood, taken in a trial of the OX40 agonist ivuxolimab. The receptors come from an adult with an advanced solid tumor such as melanoma, head and neck, liver or kidney cancer.

V usage is TRBV27 and J usage is TRBJ1-6; D call uncertain. Trimming pared 3 bases from V and 7 bases from J, leaving 10 bases between. The CDR3 sequence is 14 residues long. CDR1 is MNHEY and CDR2 is SMNVEV in the germline V gene (reference sequence). CDR3 DNA sequence: TGTGCCAGCAGTTTTCCGGGCCCCAATTCACCCCTCCACTTT. Its translation: CASSFPGPNSPLHF.

The genes are TRBV6-1 and TRBJ2-3; D may be TRBD2 (6 bases). V lost 8 bases to trimming and J lost 4 bases, with 19 bases between them. Germline V lookup: CDR1 MNHNS, CDR2 SASEGT. The CDR3 has 15 amino acids. CDR3: CASAFRGEVADTQYF. CDR3 coding DNA: TGTGCCAGCGCCTTTCGAGGGGAGGTAGCAGATACGCAGTATTTT.

As for this clone: Other DNA sequences of this sample code for an identical CDR3. The rearrangement links TRBV27 to TRBJ2-7, with D unresolved. The CDR3 extends over 12 amino acids. V dropped 8 bases and J dropped 5 bases, with 13 bases sitting between them. Germline loops: CDR1 MNHEY, CDR2 SMNVEV (reference sequence). CDR3 coding DNA: TGTGCCAGCTGGACGTCAGTCCACGAGCAGTACTTC. Encoded protein: CASWTSVHEQYF.

The rearrangement links TRBV18 to TRBJ2-5, with a possible D match to TRBD1 (5 bases). The end of the DNA is better explained by TRBJ2-7, so the J call may be wrong. Germline V lookup: CDR1 KGHSH, CDR2 LQKENI. CDR3 length: 12 amino acids. Here the CDR3 reads CASSPGSYEQYF. DNA for the CDR3: TGTGCCAGCTCTCCAGGGTCCTACGAGCAGTACTTC.

This sequence joins TRBV19 and TRBJ2-2, with D perhaps matching TRBD2 (6 bases). This CDR3 spans 14 amino acids. Trimming cost V 0 bases and J 6 bases, with 8 bases left between them. The V gene's germline CDR1 is LNHDA and CDR2 SQIVND (reference sequence). CDR3 in DNA: TGTGCCAGTAGTATAGAGGGGGGACCCGGGGAGCTGTTTTTT. Amino acid sequence: CASSIEGGPGELFF.

This chain's CDR3 is CASSTGLAASGGQETQYF. CDR3 in DNA: TGTGCCAGCAGCACCGGACTAGCGGCGTCAGGTGGGCAAGAGACCCAGTACTTC. The chain links TRBV7-2 to TRBJ2-5, with 10 bases lining up with TRBD2. With 5 bases clipped from V and 2 bases from J, the junction kept 14 bases outside the gene matches. From germline, CDR1 is SGHTA and CDR2 FQGNSA. There are 18 residues in the CDR3.

This clone appeared a few times. In nucleotides, the CDR3 is TGTGCCAGCAGCCAAGTCAGGAGTTCTGGCTACACCTTC. Translating gives CASSQVRSSGYTF. The chain is built from TRBV14 and TRBJ1-2; no definite D call. V shed 1 base and J shed 7 bases, with 10 bases lying between them. Per germline, CDR1 SGHDN and CDR2 FVKESK. This CDR3 comprises 13 residues.

The chain recombines TRBV28 with TRBJ2-7; D might be TRBD1 (6 bases). V dropped 5 bases and J dropped 4 bases, with 9 bases sitting between them. The length of the CDR3 is 12 residues. Per the germline V gene, CDR1 is MDHEN and CDR2 is SYDVKM. CDR3 in DNA: TGTGCCAGCAGTATACAGGGTTACGAGCAGTACTTC. Protein: CASSIQGYEQYF.

CDR3 sequence: CASSVVGGGGNTIYF. The CDR3 DNA sequence: TGTGCCAGCAGCGTAGTGGGGGGCGGTGGAAACACCATATATTTT. The rearrangement uses TRBV9 and TRBJ1-3, with D perhaps TRBD1 (6 bases). The CDR3 has 15 residues. Germline loops: CDR1 SGDLS, CDR2 YYNGEE. V was clipped by 0 bases and J by 3 bases, with 10 bases between them.

The chain couples TRBV5-6 to TRBJ2-7; TRBD2 might be the D (5 bases). From germline, CDR1 is SGHDT and CDR2 YYEEEE. V shed 4 bases and J shed 6 bases, with 17 bases lying between them. There are 14 residues in the CDR3. CDR3 sequence reads: CASSLPTGSGEQYF. DNA for the CDR3: TGTGCCAGCAGCCTACCGACGGGGTCTGGCGAGCAGTACTTC.

The chain carries TRBV5-4 and TRBJ2-3, with TRBD2 as a possible D gene (6 bases). Trimming took 0 bases from V and 0 from J, leaving 11 bases between them. The germline V gene encodes CDR1 SGHNT and CDR2 YYREEE (reference sequence). CDR3 size: 16 residues. CDR3 in amino acids: CASSLVRERSTDTQYF. CDR3 coding DNA: TGTGCCAGCAGCTTGGTACGGGAGAGGAGCACAGATACGCAGTATTTT.

This chain links TRBV7-2 with TRBJ2-5; the D gene could be TRBD1 or TRBD2 (5 bases each). The DNA end is more similar to TRBJ2-7, so the J call may be wrong. CDR1 is SGHTA and CDR2 is FQGNSA in the germline V gene. The CDR3 length is 15 residues. CDR3 loop: CASSLAGDPRYEQYF. CDR3 DNA sequence: TGTGCCAGCAGCTTAGCGGGGGACCCACGATACGAGCAGTACTTC.

The CDR3 here is CAIGQGSSSGNTIYF. CDR3 DNA: TGTGCCATCGGACAGGGGTCAAGCTCTGGAAACACCATATATTTT. The chain carries TRBV10-3 and TRBJ1-3; the match to TRBD1 covers 9 bases. Trimming removed 8 bases from V and 0 bases from J; junction bases left unmatched: 5. The CDR3 length is 15 residues. The germline gives CDR1 ENHRY, CDR2 SYGVKD.

J is TRBJ1-4 and V is TRBV7-2, with 7 bases matching TRBD1. The junction had 9 bases not matched to a gene; V was cut back by 3 bases and J by 8 bases. The CDR3 is 15 residues long. From germline, CDR1 is SGHTA and CDR2 FQGNSA. Here the CDR3 reads CASSFGDRAGEKLFF. In DNA form, the CDR3 reads TGTGCCAGCAGCTTCGGCGACAGGGCGGGGGAAAAACTGTTTTTT. Based on the CDR3 plus reference TRBV7-2 and TRBJ1-4, the full variable domain is GAGVSQSPSNKVTEKGKDVELRCDPISGHTALYWYRQSLGQGLEFLIYFQGNSAPDKSGLPSDRFSAERTGGSVSTLTIQRTQQEDSAVYLCASSFGDRAGEKLFFGSGTQLSVL.

CDR3 bases: TGTGCCAGCAGCTTAGAGCTTAACACTGAAGCTTTCTTT. It yields the protein CASSLELNTEAFF. This sequence joins TRBV11-2 and TRBJ1-1; D is unclear. Germline V gene lookup returns CDR1 SGHAT and CDR2 FQNNGV. V was clipped by 0 bases and J by 2 bases, with 4 bases between them. This CDR3 comprises 13 residues.

A few counts support this clone. This chain links TRBV11-2 with TRBJ2-1; TRBD2 matches at 7 bases. The CDR3 has 15 residues. CDR1 is SGHAT and CDR2 is FQNNGV in the germline V gene. V was clipped by 6 bases and J by 5 bases; unmatched bases: 10. The CDR3 DNA sequence: TGTGCCAGCAGTCTGGGAGGGCGGAACCACAATGAGCAGTTCTTC. Protein product: CASSLGGRNHNEQFF.

The chain couples TRBV27 to TRBJ1-6, with D unclear. This CDR3 spans 19 amino acids. Trimming took off 2 bases at V and 0 bases at J, with 17 bases between the two ends. Germline-derived CDR1 and CDR2 are MNHEY and SMNVEV (reference sequence). CDR3 coding DNA: TGTGCCAGCAGTTTACGCGTAGGACTACGGAGCTCCTATAATTCACCCCTCCACTTT. Protein sequence: CASSLRVGLRSSYNSPLHF.

V usage is TRBV6-5 and J usage is TRBJ1-3; 8 nucleotides match TRBD1. CDR1 is MNHEY, CDR2 SVGAGI, per germline. The junction had 11 bases not matched to a gene; V was cut back by 2 bases and J by 8 bases. CDR3 length equals 16 residues. The CDR3 sequence: CASSYVRQGAGDTIYF. CDR3 DNA: TGTGCCAGCAGTTACGTTCGGCAGGGGGCAGGAGACACCATATATTTT.

The rearrangement uses TRBV7-2 and TRBJ2-5; D might be TRBD1 or TRBD2, each matching 5 bases. The CDR3 is 13 amino acids. CDR1 SGHTA and CDR2 FQGNSA come from the germline V gene. V lost 0 bases and J lost 5, with 7 bases in between. The DNA for the CDR3 is TGTGCCAGCAGCTTAGCGGGGGTTGAGACCCAGTACTTC. This encodes CASSLAGVETQYF. The full variable domain, its missing parts supplied by reference TRBV7-2 and TRBJ2-5, is GAGVSQSPSNKVTEKGKDVELRCDPISGHTALYWYRQSLGQGLEFLIYFQGNSAPDKSGLPSDRFSAERTGGSVSTLTIQRTQQEDSAVYLCASSLAGVETQYFGPGTRLLVL.

This clone occurred a few times. Within the sample, other DNA sequences also encode this same CDR3. This chain connects TRBV4-2 to TRBJ2-5, with 7 nucleotides matching TRBD2. The CDR3 is made up of 15 amino acids. The trim removed 0 bases at V and 1 base at J, leaving 2 bases unmatched. From germline, CDR1 is LGHNA and CDR2 YNFKEQ. CDR3 nucleotides: TGTGCCAGCAGCCAAGATCGCGGGGGCCAAGAGACCCAGTACTTC. It yields the protein CASSQDRGGQETQYF.

The genes are TRBV7-9 and TRBJ1-2; a possible D gene is TRBD1 (6 bases). V gave up 9 bases and J gave up 1 base, with 18 bases separating them. The V gene's germline CDR1 is SEHNR and CDR2 FQNEAQ (reference sequence). The CDR3 is 15 residues long. This chain's CDR3 is CASGRGRSYNYGYTF. As DNA, the CDR3 is TGTGCCAGTGGTCGGGGGCGATCCTATAACTATGGCTACACCTTC.

The chain links TRBV6-5 to TRBJ2-3; the D is unclear. V lost 6 bases, J lost 3 bases, and 13 bases lay in between. Germline V gene sequence: CDR1 MNHEY, CDR2 SVGAGI. The CDR3 is made up of 14 amino acids. The CDR3 DNA reads TGTGCCAGCAGCCCCCTAGGGTCGACAGATACGCAGTATTTT. This gives the protein CASSPLGSTDTQYF.

The chain is built from TRBV7-9 and TRBJ2-5; tentative D call: TRBD2 (6 bases). Trimming cost V 6 bases and J 5 bases, with 22 bases left between them. The CDR3 runs to 16 residues. Germline V CDR1 and CDR2: SEHNR, FQNEAQ (reference sequence). The chain's CDR3 is CASRLLGGAVGETQYF. The CDR3 nucleotides are TGTGCCAGCAGGCTCCTGGGGGGTGCAGTAGGGGAGACCCAGTACTTC. Full variable domain (rest looked up from reference TRBV7-9 and TRBJ2-5): DTGVSQNPRHKITKRGQNVTFRCDPISEHNRLYWYRQTLGQGPEFLTYFQNEAQLEKSRLLSDRFSAERPKGSFSTLEIQRTEQGDSAMYLCASRLLGGAVGETQYFGPGTRLLVL.

The rearrangement joins TRBV20-1 to TRBJ2-1; D is unclear. CDR3 length: 11 amino acids. CDR1 and CDR2 from the germline V gene are DFQATT and SNEGSKA (reference sequence). V was shortened by 6 bases and J by 6 bases, with 9 bases between the two germline ends. CDR3 region: CSAKGFNEQFF. Written as DNA, the CDR3 is TGCAGTGCGAAGGGCTTCAATGAGCAGTTCTTC.

The rearrangement links TRBV7-8 to TRBJ2-7, with D possibly matching TRBD1 (6 bases). The V and J ends lost 1 base and 5 bases respectively, with 18 bases between them. In germline, CDR1 is SGHVS, CDR2 FQNEAQ. This CDR3 is 16 amino acids long. The DNA of the CDR3 is TGTGCCAGCAGCTTAGGACCCTCGGGACATGGGGACGAGCAGTACTTC. This gives the protein CASSLGPSGHGDEQYF.

The sample holds a few counts of this clone. The same CDR3 is also encoded by other DNA sequences in this sample. J is TRBJ1-3 and V is TRBV18; 8 nucleotides align to TRBD1. With 2 bases clipped from V and 3 bases from J, the junction kept 3 bases outside the gene matches. The CDR3 is made up of 15 amino acids. Germline loops: CDR1 KGHSH, CDR2 LQKENI. The CDR3 coding sequence is TGTGCCAGCTCACCAGGACAGGGATATGGAAACACCATATATTTT. This encodes CASSPGQGYGNTIYF.

The chain combines TRBV15 with TRBJ1-2; 7 positions match TRBD1. Per germline, CDR1 LNHNV and CDR2 YYDKDF (reference sequence). The CDR3 loop spans 14 amino acids. V lost 3 bases and J lost 4; bases outside the gene matches: 5. The CDR3 reads CATSSRTGSYGYTF. The CDR3 DNA reads as TGTGCCACCAGCAGCCGGACAGGCTCCTATGGCTACACCTTC.

The chain uses TRBV19 and TRBJ1-3; D not certain. Germline CDR1 and CDR2: LNHDA and SQIVND (reference sequence). Trimming took off 6 bases at V and 3 bases at J, with 12 bases between the two ends. The CDR3 is made up of 14 amino acids. In DNA, the CDR3 is TGTGCCAGTAGCAAGGAGAGAATTGGAAACACCATATATTTT. Amino acid sequence: CASSKERIGNTIYF.

The rearrangement links TRBV6-5 to TRBJ2-2; 9 bases map to TRBD1. CDR3 length: 13 residues. The germline V gene has CDR1 MNHEY and CDR2 SVGAGI. Trimming cost V 10 bases and J 7 bases; bases outside gene matches: 7. The CDR3, as DNA: TGTGCCACCAACAGGGGGCTAGGCGGGGAGCTGTTTTTT. Translating it yields CATNRGLGGELFF.

The rearrangement joins TRBV11-2 to TRBJ2-7; possible D gene TRBD1, 6 bases. Germline assignment: CDR1 SGHAT and CDR2 FQNNGV. The V and J ends lost 3 bases and 1 base respectively, with 10 bases between them. This CDR3 spans 14 amino acids. The CDR3 DNA reads as TGTGCCAGCAGCTTCGACAGGCGATCCTACGAGCAGTACTTC. Translating gives CASSFDRRSYEQYF.

In nucleotides, the CDR3 is TGTGCCAGCACCCTCAGGGCTGCAGATACGCAGTATTTT. This gives the protein CASTLRAADTQYF. The V gene is TRBV6-6, the J gene TRBJ2-3; a possible D gene is TRBD1 (5 bases). The CDR3 loop spans 13 amino acids. V lost 7 bases and J 4 bases, leaving 12 bases between the germline ends. The germline gives CDR1 MNHNY, CDR2 SVGAGI (reference sequence).